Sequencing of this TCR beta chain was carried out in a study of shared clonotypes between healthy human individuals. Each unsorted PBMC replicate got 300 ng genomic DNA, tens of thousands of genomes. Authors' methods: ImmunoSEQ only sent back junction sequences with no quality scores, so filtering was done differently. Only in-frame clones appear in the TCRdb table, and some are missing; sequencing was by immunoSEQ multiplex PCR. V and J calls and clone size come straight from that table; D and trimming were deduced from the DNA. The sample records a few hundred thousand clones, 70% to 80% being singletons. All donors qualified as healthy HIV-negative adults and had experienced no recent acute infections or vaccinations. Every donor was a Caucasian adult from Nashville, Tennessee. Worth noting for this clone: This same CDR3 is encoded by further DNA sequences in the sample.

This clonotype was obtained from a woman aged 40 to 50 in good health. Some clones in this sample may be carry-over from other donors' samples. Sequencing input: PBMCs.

For the CDR3, the DNA is TGTGCCTGGAGTGTAAAGGGGGGAGAGACCCAGTACTTC. It yields the protein CAWSVKGGETQYF. The chain joins TRBV30 to TRBJ2-5, with D perhaps TRBD1 or TRBD2 (6 bases each). In germline, CDR1 is GTSNPN, CDR2 SVGIG (reference sequence). This CDR3 is built from 13 residues. V shed 0 bases and J shed 4 bases, with 9 bases lying between them.